This TCR beta chain was sequenced in a study of blood T cell repertoires in COVID-19. Study details: Specimens from acute and convalescent COVID-19 originated in the United States, Italy and Spain. T cells, B-cell-depleted T cells, or PBMCs supplied cDNA or gDNA.

Original data processing: Reference gene primers were amplified, and this amplification served to estimate nucleated cell counts. Sequenced by immunoSEQ multiplex PCR; TCRdb stores in-frame clones only, minus some. V and J calls and clone size are copied from that table; D and trimming were computed from the DNA. The sample contains about 200,000 clones, around nine tenths of which appear only once. CDR1 is LGHNA and CDR2 is YNFKEQ in the germline V gene. Trimming shortened V by 3 bases and J by 4 bases, and 16 bases separated the two germline ends. The CDR3 length is 16 residues. The TCR comes from a man aged 40-50 years with acute or convalescent COVID-19. The rearrangement links TRBV4-2 to TRBJ2-4; perhaps TRBD2 as D (6 bases). The specimen sequenced was peripheral blood. CDR3 protein: CASSHREAGGKNIQYF. The CDR3 DNA sequence: TGTGCCAGCAGCCATCGAGAGGCCGGGGGTAAAAACATTCAGTACTTC.